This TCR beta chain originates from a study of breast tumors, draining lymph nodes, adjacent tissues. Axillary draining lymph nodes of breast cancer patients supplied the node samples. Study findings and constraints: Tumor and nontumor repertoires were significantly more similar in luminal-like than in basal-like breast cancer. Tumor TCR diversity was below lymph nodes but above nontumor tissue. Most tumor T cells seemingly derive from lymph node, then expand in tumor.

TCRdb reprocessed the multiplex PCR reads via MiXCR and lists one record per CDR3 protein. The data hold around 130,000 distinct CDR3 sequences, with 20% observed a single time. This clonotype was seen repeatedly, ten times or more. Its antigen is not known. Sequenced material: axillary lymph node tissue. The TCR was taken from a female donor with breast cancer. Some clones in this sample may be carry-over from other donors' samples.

The CDR3 loop reads CSVATGGYTF. The CDR3 nucleotides read TGCAGCGTCGCGACGGGGGGCTACACCTTC. This chain connects TRBV29-1 to TRBJ1-2; D remains unclear. V was shortened by 6 bases and J by 8 bases, with 10 bases between the two germline ends. The CDR3 runs 10 residues. Germline V gene lookup returns CDR1 SQVTM and CDR2 ANQGSEA. Together with reference TRBV29-1 and TRBJ1-2, the CDR3 gives the full variable domain: SAVISQKPSRDICQRGTSLTIQCQVDSQVTMMFWYRQQPGQSLTLIATANQGSEATYESGFVIDKFPISRPNLTFSTLTVSNMSPEDSSIYLCSVATGGYTFGSGTRLTVV.